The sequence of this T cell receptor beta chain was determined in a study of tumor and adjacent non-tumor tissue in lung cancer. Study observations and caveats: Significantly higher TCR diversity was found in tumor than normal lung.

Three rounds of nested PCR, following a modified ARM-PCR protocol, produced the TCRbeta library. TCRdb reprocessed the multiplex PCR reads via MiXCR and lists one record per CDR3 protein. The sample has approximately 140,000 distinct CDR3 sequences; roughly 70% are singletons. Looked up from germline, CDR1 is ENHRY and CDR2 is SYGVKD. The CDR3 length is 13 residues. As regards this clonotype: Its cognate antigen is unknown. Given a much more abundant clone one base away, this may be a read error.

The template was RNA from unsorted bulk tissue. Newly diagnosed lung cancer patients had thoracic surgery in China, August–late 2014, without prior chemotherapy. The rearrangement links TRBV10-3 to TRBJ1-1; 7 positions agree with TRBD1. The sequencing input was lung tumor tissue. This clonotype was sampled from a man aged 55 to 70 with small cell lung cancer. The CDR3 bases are TGTGTCATCCGGGGGAGGGACAGCGACGAAGCTTTCTTT. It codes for CVIRGRDSDEAFF.